This is a list of T cell receptor beta chains from one sample in a study of technical replicates of blood from several donors. The method was immunoSEQ multiplex PCR; TCRdb's version includes in-frame clones alone and lacks a portion of them. Altogether around 83,000 clones are present, 94% being singletons, with the ten largest covering 0.2% to 0.3%. Sequencing was carried out using T cells isolated from PBMCs. The receptor source for this set is a human donor in good health. The CDR3 runs from the conserved cysteine through the conserved F or W. D genes are given only for firm matches. The listing skips clone size in some rows; elsewhere it reads once, few, many or a size class.

len	v_gene	abundance	d_gene	j_gene	CDR3aa	CDR3nt
15	TRBV4-1	NA	NA	TRBJ2-7	CASSQVRTTFYEQYF	TGCGCCAGCAGCCAAGTAAGGACTACCTTTTACGAGCAGTACTTC
14	TRBV13	NA	NA	TRBJ2-1	CASRPPGSYNEQFF	TGTGCCAGCAGGCCCCCCGGCTCCTACAATGAGCAGTTCTTC
15	TRBV6-6	NA	TRBD1	TRBJ1-1	CASSYRQGMNTEAFF	TGTGCCAGCAGTTACCGACAGGGAATGAACACTGAAGCTTTCTTT
22	TRBV7-6	NA	NA	TRBJ2-5	CASSVPRVATLAGFSQRETQYF	TGTGCCAGCAGCGTCCCTCGGGTGGCGACTCTCGCAGGGTTTTCCCAAAGGGAGACCCAGTACTTC
17	TRBV4-1	NA	TRBD2	TRBJ2-1	CASSQGPGTTSYNEQFF	TGCGCCAGCAGCCAGGGACCCGGGACTACCTCGTACAATGAGCAGTTCTTC
17	TRBV7-9	NA	NA	TRBJ1-5	CASSLTGGSFRNQPQHF	TGTGCCAGCAGCTTAACGGGGGGATCCTTCCGCAATCAGCCCCAGCATTTT
16	TRBV7-6	NA	TRBD2	TRBJ2-7	CASSVAASSGLYEQYF	TGTGCCAGCAGCGTAGCCGCGTCTAGCGGGCTTTACGAGCAGTACTTC
13	TRBV6-1	NA	NA	TRBJ1-2	CASRGGPHYGYTF	TGTGCCAGCAGAGGAGGGCCCCACTATGGCTACACCTTC
13	TRBV2	once	NA	TRBJ2-7	CASTRGVASEQYF	TGTGCCAGCACCCGAGGCGTCGCTTCCGAGCAGTACTTC
13	TRBV10-2	NA	NA	TRBJ1-1	CASNNWGGDEAFF	TGCGCCAGCAATAATTGGGGGGGAGATGAAGCTTTCTTT
15	TRBV27	NA	TRBD1	TRBJ1-5	CASSLGTGGYQPQHF	TGTGCCAGCAGTCTCGGGACAGGGGGTTATCAGCCCCAGCATTTT
14	TRBV2	NA	TRBD1	TRBJ1-1	CASSPGQGPTEAFF	TGTGCCAGCAGTCCGGGACAGGGGCCCACTGAAGCTTTCTTT
16	TRBV7-3	NA	NA	TRBJ2-5	CASSLAGTDVGETQYF	TGTGCCAGCAGCTTGGCCGGGACTGACGTAGGGGAGACCCAGTACTTC
15	TRBV5-1	NA	TRBD1	TRBJ1-1	CASSLGGQGDTEAFF	TGCGCCAGCAGCTTGGGGGGACAGGGAGACACTGAAGCTTTCTTT
17	TRBV10-1	NA	TRBD1	TRBJ2-2	CASSGGDRGANTGELFF	TGCGCCAGCAGTGGAGGGGACAGGGGGGCGAACACCGGGGAGCTGTTTTTT
14	TRBV7-9	few	TRBD2	TRBJ2-7	CASSFSGGADEQYF	TGTGCCAGCAGTTTTAGCGGGGGGGCGGACGAGCAGTACTTC
15	TRBV5-1	NA	NA	TRBJ2-1	CASSLEYLSYNEQFF	TGCGCCAGCAGCCTCGAGTACCTATCCTACAATGAGCAGTTCTTC
13	TRBV27	NA	TRBD1	TRBJ1-5	CASSLDRVRPQHF	TGTGCCAGCAGTCTGGACAGGGTCCGGCCCCAGCATTTT
15	TRBV9	NA	TRBD1	TRBJ1-1	CASSELTGWNTEAFF	TGTGCCAGCAGCGAACTGACAGGGTGGAACACTGAAGCTTTCTTT
13	TRBV5-1	NA	TRBD1	TRBJ2-5	CASSLDRGETQYF	TGCGCCAGCAGCTTGGACAGGGGAGAGACCCAGTACTTC
17	TRBV5-1	NA	TRBD2	TRBJ2-1	CASSSTGLAGAGDEQFF	TGCGCCAGCAGCTCTACCGGACTAGCGGGGGCCGGGGATGAGCAGTTCTTC
16	TRBV9	NA	NA	TRBJ2-1	CASSVGAGVVVNEQFF	TGTGCCAGCAGCGTAGGAGCAGGGGTAGTGGTAAATGAGCAGTTCTTC
14	TRBV19	NA	NA	TRBJ1-5	CASSIAGDNQPQHF	TGTGCCAGTAGTATTGCGGGGGATAATCAGCCCCAGCATTTT
16	TRBV5-1	NA	TRBD2	TRBJ2-3	CASSLGLAGSTDTQYF	TGCGCCAGCAGCTTGGGGCTAGCGGGCAGCACAGATACGCAGTATTTT
13	TRBV7-6	NA	NA	TRBJ2-1	CASSLGARNEQFF	TGTGCCAGCAGCTTAGGGGCAAGAAATGAGCAGTTCTTC
13	TRBV7-8	NA	TRBD2	TRBJ2-7	CASSPAGGYEQYF	TGTGCCAGCAGCCCGGCGGGGGGCTACGAGCAGTACTTC
15	TRBV19	NA	NA	TRBJ1-5	CASSRGGASNQPQHF	TGTGCCAGTAGCCGTGGGGGGGCTAGCAATCAGCCCCAGCATTTT
14	TRBV2	NA	NA	TRBJ2-3	CASTRERSTDTQYF	TGTGCCAGCACGCGTGAACGGAGCACAGATACGCAGTATTTT
13	TRBV29-1	NA	NA	TRBJ2-2	CSAGQRNTGELFF	TGCAGCGCAGGACAGAGGAACACCGGGGAGCTGTTTTTT